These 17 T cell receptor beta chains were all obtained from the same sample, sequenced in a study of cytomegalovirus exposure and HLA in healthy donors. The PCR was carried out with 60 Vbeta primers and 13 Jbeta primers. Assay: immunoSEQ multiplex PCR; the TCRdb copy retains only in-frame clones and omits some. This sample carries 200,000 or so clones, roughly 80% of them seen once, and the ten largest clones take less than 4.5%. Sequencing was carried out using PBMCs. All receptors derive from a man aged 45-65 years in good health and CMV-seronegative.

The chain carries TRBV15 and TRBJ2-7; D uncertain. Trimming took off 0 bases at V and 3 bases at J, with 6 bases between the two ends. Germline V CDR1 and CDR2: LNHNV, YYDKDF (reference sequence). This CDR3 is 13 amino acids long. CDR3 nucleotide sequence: TGTGCCACCAGCAGAGATCTCTTCTACGAGCAGTACTTC. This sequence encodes CATSRDLFYEQYF.

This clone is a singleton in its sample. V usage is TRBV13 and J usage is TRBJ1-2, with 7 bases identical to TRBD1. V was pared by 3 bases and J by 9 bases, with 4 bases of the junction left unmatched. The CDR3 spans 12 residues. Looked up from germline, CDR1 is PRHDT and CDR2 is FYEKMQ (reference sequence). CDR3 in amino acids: CASSLEGGSYTF. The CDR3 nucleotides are TGTGCCAGCAGCTTGGAAGGGGGCAGCTACACCTTC.

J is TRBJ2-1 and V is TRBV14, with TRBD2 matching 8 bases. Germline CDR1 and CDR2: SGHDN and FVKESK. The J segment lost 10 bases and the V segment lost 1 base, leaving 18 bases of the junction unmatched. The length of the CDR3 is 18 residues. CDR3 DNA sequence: TGTGCCAGCAGCCAAGGATTCTTTAGCGGGGCGTATAGGGCGGAGCAGTTCTTC. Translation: CASSQGFFSGAYRAEQFF.

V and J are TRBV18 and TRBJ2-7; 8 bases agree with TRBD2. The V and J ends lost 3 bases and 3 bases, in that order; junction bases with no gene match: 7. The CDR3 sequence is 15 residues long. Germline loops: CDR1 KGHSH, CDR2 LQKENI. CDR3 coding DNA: TGTGCCAGCTCACCCCAGAGGACTAGCCTCTACGAGCAGTACTTC. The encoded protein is CASSPQRTSLYEQYF. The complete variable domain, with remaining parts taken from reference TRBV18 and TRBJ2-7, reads NAGVMQNPRHLVRRRGQEARLRCSPMKGHSHVYWYRQLPEEGLKFMVYLQKENIIDESGMPKERFSAEFPKEGPSILRIQQVVRGDSAAYFCASSPQRTSLYEQYFGPGTRLTVT.

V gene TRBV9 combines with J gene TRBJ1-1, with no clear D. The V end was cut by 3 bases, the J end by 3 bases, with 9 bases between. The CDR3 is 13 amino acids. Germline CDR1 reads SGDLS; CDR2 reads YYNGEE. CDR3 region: CASSGGTHTEAFF. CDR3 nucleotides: TGTGCCAGCAGCGGAGGAACCCACACTGAAGCTTTCTTT. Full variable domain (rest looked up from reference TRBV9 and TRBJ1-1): DSGVTQTPKHLITATGQRVTLRCSPRSGDLSVYWYQQSLDQGLQFLIQYYNGEERAKGNILERFSAQQFPDLHSELNLSSLELGDSALYFCASSGGTHTEAFFGQGTRLTVV.

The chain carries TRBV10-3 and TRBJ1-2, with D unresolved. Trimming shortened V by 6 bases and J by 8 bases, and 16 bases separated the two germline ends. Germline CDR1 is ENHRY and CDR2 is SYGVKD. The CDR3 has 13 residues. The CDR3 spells CAISPGVGGGYTF. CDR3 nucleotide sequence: TGTGCCATCAGCCCCGGGGTAGGAGGGGGCTACACCTTC.

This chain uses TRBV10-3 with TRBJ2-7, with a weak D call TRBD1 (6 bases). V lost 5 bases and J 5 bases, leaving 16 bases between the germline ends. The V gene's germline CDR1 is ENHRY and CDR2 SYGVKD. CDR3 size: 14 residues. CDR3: CAISLTGSYDEQYF. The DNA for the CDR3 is TGTGCCATCAGTCTCACAGGGTCGTACGACGAGCAGTACTTC.

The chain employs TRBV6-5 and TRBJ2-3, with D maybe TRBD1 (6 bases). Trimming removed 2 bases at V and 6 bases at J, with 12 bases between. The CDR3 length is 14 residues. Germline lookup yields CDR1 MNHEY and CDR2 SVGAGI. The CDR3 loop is CASSYDRLRDTQYF. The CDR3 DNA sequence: TGTGCCAGCAGTTACGACAGGCTGAGGGATACGCAGTATTTT.

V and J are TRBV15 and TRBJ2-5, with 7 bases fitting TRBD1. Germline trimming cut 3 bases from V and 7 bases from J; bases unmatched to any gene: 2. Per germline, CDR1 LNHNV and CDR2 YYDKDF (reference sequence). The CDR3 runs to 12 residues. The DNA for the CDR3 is TGTGCCACCAGCAGTGCAGGGGGGACCCAGTACTTC. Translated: CATSSAGGTQYF.

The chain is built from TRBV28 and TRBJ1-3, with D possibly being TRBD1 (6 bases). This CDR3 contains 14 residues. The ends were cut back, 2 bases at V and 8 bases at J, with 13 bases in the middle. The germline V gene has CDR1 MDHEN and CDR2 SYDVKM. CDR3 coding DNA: TGTGCCAGCAGTTTAGATGGCAGGGGTTACACCATATATTTT. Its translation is CASSLDGRGYTIYF.

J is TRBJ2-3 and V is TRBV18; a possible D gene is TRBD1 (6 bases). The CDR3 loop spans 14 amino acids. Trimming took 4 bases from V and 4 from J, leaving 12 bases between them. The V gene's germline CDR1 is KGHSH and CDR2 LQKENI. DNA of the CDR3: TGTGCCAGCTCACACCCGGACAGCCCAGATACGCAGTATTTT. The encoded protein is CASSHPDSPDTQYF.

CDR3 amino acids: CASSGDRDTYNEQFF. The CDR3 DNA follows: TGTGCCAGCAGCGGCGACAGGGACACCTACAATGAGCAGTTCTTC. This sequence joins TRBV9 and TRBJ2-1, with 7 bases lining up with TRBD1. This CDR3 comprises 15 residues. With V trimmed by 3 bases and J by 2 bases, 5 bases remained unmatched. CDR1 SGDLS and CDR2 YYNGEE come from the germline V gene.

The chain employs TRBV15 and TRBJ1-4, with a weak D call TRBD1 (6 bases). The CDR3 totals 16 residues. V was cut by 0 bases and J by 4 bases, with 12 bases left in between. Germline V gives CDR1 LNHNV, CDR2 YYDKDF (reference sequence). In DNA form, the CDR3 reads TGTGCCACCAGCAGAGAGGGGGCCGGACGTAATGAAAAACTGTTTTTT. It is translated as CATSREGAGRNEKLFF.

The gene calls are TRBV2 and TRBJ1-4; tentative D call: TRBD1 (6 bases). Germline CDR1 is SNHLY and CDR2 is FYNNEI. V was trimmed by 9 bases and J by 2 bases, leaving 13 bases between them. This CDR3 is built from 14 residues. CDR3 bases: TGTGCCAGTTCGATTCAGGGGACTAATGAAAAACTGTTTTTT. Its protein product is CASSIQGTNEKLFF.

The CDR3 is CASGAGAAYNEQFF. CDR3 in DNA: TGTGCCAGCGGAGCGGGGGCCGCATACAATGAGCAGTTCTTC. The chain uses TRBV2 and TRBJ2-1; TRBD2 agrees at 8 bases. Trimming cost V 8 bases and J 4 bases; bases outside gene matches: 7. The CDR3 consists of 14 residues. Per the germline V gene, CDR1 is SNHLY and CDR2 is FYNNEI.

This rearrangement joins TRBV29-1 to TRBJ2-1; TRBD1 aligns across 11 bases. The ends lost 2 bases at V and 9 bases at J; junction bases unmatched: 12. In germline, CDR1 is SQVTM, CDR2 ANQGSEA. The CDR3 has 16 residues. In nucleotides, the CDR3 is TGCAGCGTTGAAAGCCCCGGACAGGGGGCGCGCGGTGAGCAGTTCTTC. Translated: CSVESPGQGARGEQFF.

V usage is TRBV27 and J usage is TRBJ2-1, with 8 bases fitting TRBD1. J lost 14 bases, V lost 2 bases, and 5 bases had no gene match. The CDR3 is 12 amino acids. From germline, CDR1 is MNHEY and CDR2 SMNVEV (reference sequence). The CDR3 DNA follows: TGTGCCAGCAGTTTAGCGCCGGACAGGGAGTTCTTC. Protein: CASSLAPDREFF.